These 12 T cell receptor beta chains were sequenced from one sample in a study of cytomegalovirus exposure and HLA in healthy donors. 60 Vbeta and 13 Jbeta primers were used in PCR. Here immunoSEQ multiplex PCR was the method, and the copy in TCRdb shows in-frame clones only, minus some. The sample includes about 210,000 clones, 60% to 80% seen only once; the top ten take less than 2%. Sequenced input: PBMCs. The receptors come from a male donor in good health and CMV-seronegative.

CDR3 loop: CASSIIPGTGSTEAFF. CDR3 bases: TGTGCCAGTAGTATAATCCCCGGGACAGGGAGCACTGAAGCTTTCTTT. The chain employs TRBV19 and TRBJ1-1; 9 bases align to TRBD1. The ends lost 2 bases at V and 4 bases at J; junction bases unmatched: 8. The V gene's germline CDR1 is LNHDA and CDR2 SQIVND (reference sequence). The CDR3 has 16 amino acids. The full variable domain, in which reference TRBV19 and TRBJ1-1 provide the parts outside the CDR3, is DGGITQSPKYLFRKEGQNVTLSCEQNLNHDAMYWYRQDPGQGLRLIYYSQIVNDFQKGDIAEGYSVSREKKESFPLTVTSAQKNPTAFYLCASSIIPGTGSTEAFFGQGTRLTVV.

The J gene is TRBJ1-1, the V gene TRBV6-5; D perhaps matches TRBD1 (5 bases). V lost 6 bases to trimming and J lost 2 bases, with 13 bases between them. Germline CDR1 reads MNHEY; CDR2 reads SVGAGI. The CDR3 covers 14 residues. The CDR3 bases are TGTGCCAGCAGGGGCATGACAGCTAACACTGAAGCTTTCTTT. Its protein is CASRGMTANTEAFF.

The CDR3 sequence is CASSFTGYYEQYF. CDR3 nucleotides: TGTGCCAGCAGTTTCACAGGCTACTACGAGCAGTACTTC. The chain recombines TRBV28 with TRBJ2-7; maybe TRBD1 (5 bases). The V gene lost 3 bases and the J gene lost 3 bases, with 9 bases spanning the gap. The CDR3 loop spans 13 amino acids. Germline CDR1 reads MDHEN; CDR2 reads SYDVKM.

The CDR3 spells CASSSTGTVYTF. The DNA of the CDR3 is TGTGCCAGCAGCTCAACCGGGACAGTCTACACCTTC. This chain connects TRBV7-9 to TRBJ1-2, with 7 bases matching TRBD1. With V trimmed by 4 bases and J by 10 bases, 6 bases remained unmatched. CDR1 SEHNR and CDR2 FQNEAQ come from the germline V gene (reference sequence). The CDR3 has 12 residues. Full variable domain (outside the CDR3, taken from reference TRBV7-9 and TRBJ1-2): DTGVSQNPRHKITKRGQNVTFRCDPISEHNRLYWYRQTLGQGPEFLTYFQNEAQLEKSRLLSDRFSAERPKGSFSTLEIQRTEQGDSAMYLCASSSTGTVYTFGSGTRLTVV.

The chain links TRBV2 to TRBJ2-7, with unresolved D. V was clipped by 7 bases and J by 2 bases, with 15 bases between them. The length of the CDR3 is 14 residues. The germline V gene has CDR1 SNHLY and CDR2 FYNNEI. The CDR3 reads CASTEGGRAYEQYF. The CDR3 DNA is TGTGCCAGCACCGAAGGCGGCCGAGCCTACGAGCAGTACTTC.

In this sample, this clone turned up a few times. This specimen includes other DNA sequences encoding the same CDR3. The CDR3, as DNA: TGCGCCAGCAGCCTGGGACAGGGAAGGGAAAAACTGTTTTTT. It yields the protein CASSLGQGREKLFF. This chain links TRBV5-1 with TRBJ1-4, with TRBD1 identical over 9 bases. V trimming: 4 bases; J trimming: 8 bases; junction bases outside the gene matches: 6. Germline V CDR1 and CDR2: SGHRS, YFSETQ. CDR3 length: 14 residues. Full variable domain (rest looked up from reference TRBV5-1 and TRBJ1-4): KAGVTQTPRYLIKTRGQQVTLSCSPISGHRSVSWYQQTPGQGLQFLFEYFSETQRNKGNFPGRFSGRQFSNSRSEMNVSTLELGDSALYLCASSLGQGREKLFFGSGTQLSVL.

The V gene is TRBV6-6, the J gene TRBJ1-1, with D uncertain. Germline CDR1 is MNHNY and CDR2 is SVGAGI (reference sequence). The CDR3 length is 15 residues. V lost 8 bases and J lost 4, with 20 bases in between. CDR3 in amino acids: CASDPKPESGTEAFF. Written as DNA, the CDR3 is TGTGCCAGCGATCCCAAACCCGAGTCGGGCACTGAAGCTTTCTTT.

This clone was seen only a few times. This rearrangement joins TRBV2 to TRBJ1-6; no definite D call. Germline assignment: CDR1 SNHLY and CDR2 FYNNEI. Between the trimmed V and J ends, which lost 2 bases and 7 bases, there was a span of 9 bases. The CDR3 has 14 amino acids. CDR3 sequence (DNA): TGTGCCAGCAGTGAACAGGCAGGCAATTCACCCCTCCACTTT. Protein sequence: CASSEQAGNSPLHF.

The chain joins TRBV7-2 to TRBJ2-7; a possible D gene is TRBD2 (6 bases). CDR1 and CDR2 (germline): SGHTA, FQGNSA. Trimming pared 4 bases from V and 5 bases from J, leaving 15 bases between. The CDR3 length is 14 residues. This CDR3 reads CASSYFRGEDEQYF. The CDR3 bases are TGTGCCAGCAGCTACTTTAGAGGGGAGGACGAGCAGTACTTC.

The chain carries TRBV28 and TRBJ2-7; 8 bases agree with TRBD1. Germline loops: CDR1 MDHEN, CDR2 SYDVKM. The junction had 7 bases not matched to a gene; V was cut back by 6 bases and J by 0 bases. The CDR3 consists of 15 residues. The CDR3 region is CASSRTGKNSYEQYF. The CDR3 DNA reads TGTGCCAGCAGCCGGACAGGGAAAAACTCCTACGAGCAGTACTTC.

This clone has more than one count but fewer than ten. The CDR3 loop reads CASSQDAWRGGVYNEQFF. For the CDR3, the DNA is TGTGCCAGCAGCCAAGATGCCTGGAGGGGGGGGGTTTACAATGAGCAGTTCTTC. The chain uses TRBV4-2 and TRBJ2-1; tentatively, D is TRBD2 (7 bases). Germline V gives CDR1 LGHNA, CDR2 YNFKEQ. The CDR3 covers 18 residues. V gave up 0 bases and J gave up 4 bases, with 19 bases separating them.

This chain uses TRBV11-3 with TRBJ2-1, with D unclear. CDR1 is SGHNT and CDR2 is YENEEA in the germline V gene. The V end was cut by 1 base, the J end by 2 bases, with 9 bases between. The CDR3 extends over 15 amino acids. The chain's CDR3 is CASSLGRSAYNEQFF. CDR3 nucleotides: TGTGCCAGCAGCTTAGGGCGGAGCGCCTACAATGAGCAGTTCTTC.